A selection of T cell receptor beta chains follows, all from one sample in a study of Graves' ophthalmopathy and Graves' hyperthyroidism. TCRdb used MiXCR to reprocess the multiplex PCR reads, holding one entry per CDR3 protein. Of 340,000 or so distinct CDR3 sequences listed, roughly 15% are singletons. The specimen sequenced was peripheral blood. These receptors all stem from an adult man with Graves' ophthalmopathy. Each CDR3 is given with its conserved first and last residue. Fields, in order: V gene, D gene, J gene, clone size, CDR3 DNA, CDR3 protein. The D gene is left open where the match is weak. Clone size, where shown, is once, few, many, or a class for clones that have expanded.

TRBV12-3/TRBV12-4	-	TRBJ2-4	-	TGTGCCAGCAGTTTAGGGGGTTTGGGCATTCAGTACTTC	CASSLGGLGIQYF
TRBV2	-	TRBJ2-6	many	TGTGCCAGCACCAAAGGGGGATCTGGGGCCAACGTCCTGACTTTC	CASTKGGSGANVLTF
TRBV7-2	TRBD2	TRBJ2-5	many	TGTGCCAGCAGCTTAGGCGGGAGGGCCTGGGAGACCCAGTACTTC	CASSLGGRAWETQYF
TRBV20-1	-	TRBJ1-5	many	TGCAGTGCTAGTGACACGAACCAATATAGCAATCAGCCCCAGCATTTT	CSASDTNQYSNQPQHF
TRBV6-2/TRBV6-3	TRBD1	TRBJ1-5	-	TGTGCCAGCAGTAGTCCCGGGACAGGTTATCAGCCCCAGCATTTT	CASSSPGTGYQPQHF
TRBV6-1	-	TRBJ2-7	many	TGTGCCAGCACAACGGGGGTCGAGCAGTACTTC	CASTTGVEQYF
TRBV6-5	TRBD1	TRBJ1-2	-	TGTGCCAGCAGTTACGGGACAGGGACGGGTGGCTACACCTTC	CASSYGTGTGGYTF
TRBV24-1	TRBD1	TRBJ1-2	many	TGTGCCACCAGTAAGACAGGGGAGGTCTATGGCTACACCTTC	CATSKTGEVYGYTF
TRBV3-1	-	TRBJ2-7	many	TGTGCCAGCAGCCCTATGGCGTGGCCCTACGAGCAGTACTTC	CASSPMAWPYEQYF
TRBV3-1	TRBD1	TRBJ2-7	few	TGTGCCAGCAGCCAAGTGGGACAGGGACCATGGGAGCAGTACTTC	CASSQVGQGPWEQYF
TRBV4-2	-	TRBJ1-1	many	TGTGCCAGCAGCCAAGAACAAGCCCTGAACACTGAAGCTTTCTTT	CASSQEQALNTEAFF
TRBV6-5	-	TRBJ2-7	few	TGTGCCAGCAGTTACGGGCTAGCAGGCGAGCAGTACTTC	CASSYGLAGEQYF
TRBV5-1	-	TRBJ1-1	many	TGCGCCAGCACCACGAACGCCGGAACGAACACTGTAGCTTTCTTT	CASTTNAGTNTVAFF
TRBV7-2	TRBD1	TRBJ2-4	many	TGTGCCAGCAGCTGGGACAGTTTAGCCAAAAACATTCAGTACTTC	CASSWDSLAKNIQYF
TRBV6-2/TRBV6-3	-	TRBJ1-1	many	TGTGCCAGCAGAACTACAGGGAGCTGGGAAGCTTTCTTT	CASRTTGSWEAFF
TRBV30	-	TRBJ1-1	-	TGTGCCTGGAGTACCGGGGGAGGGACTGAAGCTTTCTTT	CAWSTGGGTEAFF
TRBV7-2	-	TRBJ1-1	many	TGTGCCAGCAGCTTAGATCGGACATTTGAGGCTTTCTTT	CASSLDRTFEAFF
TRBV28	-	TRBJ1-1	-	TGTGCCAGCAGTAGGGGACGTTTAGGATCGCTCACTGAAGCTTTCTTT	CASSRGRLGSLTEAFF
TRBV5-1	-	TRBJ2-5	many	TGCGCCAGCAGCTTGGAATGGGCAGGGCAAGAGACCCAGTACTTC	CASSLEWAGQETQYF
TRBV10-3	-	TRBJ1-2	many	TGTGCCATCAGTGATAATAGAAGGAGCTACACCTTC	CAISDNRRSYTF
TRBV30	TRBD1	TRBJ1-5	many	TGTGCCTGGACTCCCAGAGTCTCGGACAGGAGAAATCAGCCCCAGCATTTT	CAWTPRVSDRRNQPQHF
TRBV28	TRBD1	TRBJ1-1	once	TGTGCCAGCAGTTTACCCAGGGGGCTGCCGAACACTGAAGCTTTCTTT	CASSLPRGLPNTEAFF
TRBV7-9	TRBD2	TRBJ2-7	many	TGTGCCAGCAGCGCCATAGCGGGGGGGAGTGAGCAGTACTTC	CASSAIAGGSEQYF
TRBV7-9	-	TRBJ1-1	many	TGTGCCAGCAGCTTAGCCGCCTGGACAGCGCCTAACACTGAAGCTTTCTTT	CASSLAAWTAPNTEAFF
TRBV30	-	TRBJ1-5	many	TGTGCCTGGACCCCAGGACAGTACTATAGCAATCAGCCCCAGCATTTT	CAWTPGQYYSNQPQHF
TRBV20-1	TRBD1	TRBJ1-1	many	TGCAGTGCTACCGGGACAGCGATCATGAACACTGAAGCTTTCTTT	CSATGTAIMNTEAFF
TRBV7-9	-	TRBJ1-1	many	TGTGCCAGCAGCTTGTTAACCGATGAAGCTTTCTTT	CASSLLTDEAFF
TRBV7-2	-	TRBJ1-5	many	TGTGCCAGCAGCTCCAACACAGGGATTCAGCCCCAGCATTTT	CASSSNTGIQPQHF
TRBV7-3	-	TRBJ2-2	many	TGTGCCAGCAGCTTAGCGGGGTCCTACACCGGGGAGCTGTTTTTT	CASSLAGSYTGELFF
TRBV6-5	-	TRBJ2-7	many	TGTGCCAGCAGTTACGACCGGGAATACGAGCAGTACTTC	CASSYDREYEQYF
TRBV12-3/TRBV12-4	TRBD1	TRBJ2-7	many	TGTGCCAGCAGTACAGGGGACGGTCCCTACGAGCAGTACTTC	CASSTGDGPYEQYF
TRBV30	-	TRBJ1-1	many	TGTGCCTGGAGTGATGGAGGGAGCCGGCTCTTAGAAGCTTTCTTT	CAWSDGGSRLLEAFF
TRBV6-2/TRBV6-3	TRBD1	TRBJ2-7	many	TGTGCCAGCAGCTCCCACCGACAGGGAATAACCTACGAGCAGTACTTC	CASSSHRQGITYEQYF
TRBV7-2	TRBD1	TRBJ1-5	many	TGTGCCAGCAGCCAGGGGACAGTTAGCAATCAGCCCCAGCATTTT	CASSQGTVSNQPQHF
TRBV11-2	-	TRBJ1-2	many	TGTGCCAGCAGCTTAGAATTGGGGGCGGGGTATGGCTACACCTTC	CASSLELGAGYGYTF
TRBV28	-	TRBJ1-5	-	TGTGCCAGCAGTTTCTTACAGGGTGTAAATCAGCCCCAGCATTTT	CASSFLQGVNQPQHF
TRBV20-1	TRBD1	TRBJ2-7	-	TGCAGTGCCCAAAACGCGGGACAGGGGAAATACGAGCAGTACTTC	CSAQNAGQGKYEQYF
TRBV5-1	-	TRBJ2-2	-	TGCGCCAGCAGCTTGGAAGGGGGTCTCACCGGGGAGCTGTTTTTT	CASSLEGGLTGELFF
TRBV12-3/TRBV12-4	-	TRBJ1-5	many	TGTGCCAGCAGTTTAGACAGAGCGGGCAATCAGCCCCAGCATTTT	CASSLDRAGNQPQHF
TRBV7-2	-	TRBJ2-5	many	TGTGCCAGCAGCTTACGGCCCCCCCAAGAGACCCAGTACTTC	CASSLRPPQETQYF